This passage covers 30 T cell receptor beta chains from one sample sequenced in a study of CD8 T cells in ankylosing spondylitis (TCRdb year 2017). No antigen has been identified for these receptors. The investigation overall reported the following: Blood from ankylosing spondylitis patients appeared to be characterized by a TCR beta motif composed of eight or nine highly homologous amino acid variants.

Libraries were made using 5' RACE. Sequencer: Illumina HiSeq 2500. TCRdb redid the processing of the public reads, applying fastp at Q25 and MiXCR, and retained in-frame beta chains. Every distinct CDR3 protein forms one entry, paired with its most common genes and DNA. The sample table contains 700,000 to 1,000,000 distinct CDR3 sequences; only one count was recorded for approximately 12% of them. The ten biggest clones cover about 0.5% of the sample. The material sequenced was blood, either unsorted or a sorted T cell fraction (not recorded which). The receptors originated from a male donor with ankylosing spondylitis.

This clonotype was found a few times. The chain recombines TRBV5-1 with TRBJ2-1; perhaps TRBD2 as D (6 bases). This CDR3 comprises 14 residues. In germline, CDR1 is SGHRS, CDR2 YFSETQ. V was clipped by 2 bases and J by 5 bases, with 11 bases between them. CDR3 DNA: TGCGCCAGCAGCTTAATCCCGGGGGACAATGAGCAGTTCTTC. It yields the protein CASSLIPGDNEQFF.

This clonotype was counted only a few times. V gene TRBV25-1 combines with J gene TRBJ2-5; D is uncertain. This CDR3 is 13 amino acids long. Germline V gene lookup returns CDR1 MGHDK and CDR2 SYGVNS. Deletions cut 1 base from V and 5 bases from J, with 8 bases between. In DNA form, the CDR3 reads TGTGCCAGCAGTGAATTTCGTGTGGAGACCCAGTACTTC. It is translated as CASSEFRVETQYF.

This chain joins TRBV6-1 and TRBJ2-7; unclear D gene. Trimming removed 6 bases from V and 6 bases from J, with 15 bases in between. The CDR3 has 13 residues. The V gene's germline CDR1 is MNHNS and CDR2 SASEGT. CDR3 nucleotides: TGTGCCAGCAGCCTTACGGCCCGGGTCGAGCAGTACTTC. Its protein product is CASSLTARVEQYF.

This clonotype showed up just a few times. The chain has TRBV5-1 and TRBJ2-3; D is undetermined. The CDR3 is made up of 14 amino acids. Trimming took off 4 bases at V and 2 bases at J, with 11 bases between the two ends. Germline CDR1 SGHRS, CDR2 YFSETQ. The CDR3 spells CASSVSQLTDTQYF. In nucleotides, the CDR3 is TGCGCCAGCAGCGTCAGTCAACTCACAGATACGCAGTATTTT. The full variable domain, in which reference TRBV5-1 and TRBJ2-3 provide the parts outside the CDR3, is KAGVTQTPRYLIKTRGQQVTLSCSPISGHRSVSWYQQTPGQGLQFLFEYFSETQRNKGNFPGRFSGRQFSNSRSEMNVSTLELGDSALYLCASSVSQLTDTQYFGPGTRLTVL.

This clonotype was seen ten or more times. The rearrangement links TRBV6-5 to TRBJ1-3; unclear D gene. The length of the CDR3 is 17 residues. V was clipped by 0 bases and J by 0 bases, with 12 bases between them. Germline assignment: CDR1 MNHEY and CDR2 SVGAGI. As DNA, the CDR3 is TGTGCCAGCAGTTACTCGAACCACATGAGCTCTGGAAACACCATATATTTT. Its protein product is CASSYSNHMSSGNTIYF.

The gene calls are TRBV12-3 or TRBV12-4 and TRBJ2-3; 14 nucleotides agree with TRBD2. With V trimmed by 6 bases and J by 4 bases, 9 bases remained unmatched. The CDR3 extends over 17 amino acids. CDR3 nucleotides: TGTGCCAGCAGGGGACTAGCGGGAGCGCCGTGGGCAGATACGCAGTATTTT. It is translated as CASRGLAGAPWADTQYF.

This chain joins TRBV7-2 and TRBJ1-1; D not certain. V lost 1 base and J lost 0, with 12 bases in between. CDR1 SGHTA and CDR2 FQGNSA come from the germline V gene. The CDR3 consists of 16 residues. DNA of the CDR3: TGTGCCAGCAGCTTAGTTGGGAGAATCATGAACACTGAAGCTTTCTTT. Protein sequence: CASSLVGRIMNTEAFF.

The CDR3 nucleotides are TGTGCCAGCAGTTCTGTAGTGGGACTAGCGGGAGAAGCCGAGCAGTACTTC. It codes for CASSSVVGLAGEAEQYF. The V and J genes are TRBV28 and TRBJ2-7, with TRBD2 matching 14 bases. V dropped 4 bases and J dropped 6; count of bases not matched to a gene: 11. CDR1 MDHEN and CDR2 SYDVKM come from the germline V gene. The CDR3 totals 17 residues. Full variable domain (outside the CDR3, taken from reference TRBV28 and TRBJ2-7): DVKVTQSSRYLVKRTGEKVFLECVQDMDHENMFWYRQDPGLGLRLIYFSYDVKMKEKGDIPEGYSVSREKKERFSLILESASTNQTSMYLCASSSVVGLAGEAEQYFGPGTRLTVT.

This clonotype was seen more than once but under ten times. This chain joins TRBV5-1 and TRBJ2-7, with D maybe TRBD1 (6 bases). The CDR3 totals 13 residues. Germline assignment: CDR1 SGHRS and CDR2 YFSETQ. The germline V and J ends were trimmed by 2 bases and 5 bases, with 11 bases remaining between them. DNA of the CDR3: TGCGCCAGCAGCTTACCACAGGGTGACGAGCAGTACTTC. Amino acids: CASSLPQGDEQYF.

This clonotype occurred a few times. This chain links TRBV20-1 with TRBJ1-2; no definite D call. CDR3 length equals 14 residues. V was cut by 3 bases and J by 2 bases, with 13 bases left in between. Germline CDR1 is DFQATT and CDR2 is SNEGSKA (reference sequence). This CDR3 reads CSASRWQINYGYTF. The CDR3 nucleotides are TGCAGTGCTAGTAGGTGGCAGATAAACTATGGCTACACCTTC.

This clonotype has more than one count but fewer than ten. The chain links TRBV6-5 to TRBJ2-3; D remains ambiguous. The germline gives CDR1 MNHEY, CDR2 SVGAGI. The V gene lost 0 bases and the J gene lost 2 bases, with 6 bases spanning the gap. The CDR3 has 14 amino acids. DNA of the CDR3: TGTGCCAGCAGTTACTCCAGGAACACAGATACGCAGTATTTT. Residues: CASSYSRNTDTQYF.

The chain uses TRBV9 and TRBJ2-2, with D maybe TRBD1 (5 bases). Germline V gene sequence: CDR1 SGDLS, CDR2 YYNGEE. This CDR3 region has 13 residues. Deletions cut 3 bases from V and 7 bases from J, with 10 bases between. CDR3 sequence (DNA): TGTGCCAGCAGCGCCCAGGGAATCGGGGAGCTGTTTTTT. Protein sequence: CASSAQGIGELFF.

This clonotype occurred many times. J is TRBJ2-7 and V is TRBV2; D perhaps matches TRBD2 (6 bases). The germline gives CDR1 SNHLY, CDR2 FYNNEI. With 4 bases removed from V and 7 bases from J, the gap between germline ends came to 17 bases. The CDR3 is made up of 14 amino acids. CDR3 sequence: CASSVRDLAPEQYF. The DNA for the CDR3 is TGTGCCAGCAGTGTTCGGGACTTAGCGCCGGAGCAGTACTTC.

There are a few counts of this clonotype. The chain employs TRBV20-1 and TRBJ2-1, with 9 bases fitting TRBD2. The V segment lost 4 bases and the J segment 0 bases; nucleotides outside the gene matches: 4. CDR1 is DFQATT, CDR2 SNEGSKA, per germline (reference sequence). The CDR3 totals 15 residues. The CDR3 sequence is CSATPGLASYNEQFF. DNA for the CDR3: TGCAGTGCTACTCCGGGACTAGCCTCCTACAATGAGCAGTTCTTC.

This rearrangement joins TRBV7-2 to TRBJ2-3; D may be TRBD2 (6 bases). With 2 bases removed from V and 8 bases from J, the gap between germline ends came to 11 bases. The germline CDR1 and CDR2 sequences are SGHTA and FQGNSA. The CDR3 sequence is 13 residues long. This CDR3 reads CASSLKRAPTQYF. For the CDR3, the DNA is TGTGCCAGCAGCTTAAAGCGGGCCCCTACGCAGTATTTT.

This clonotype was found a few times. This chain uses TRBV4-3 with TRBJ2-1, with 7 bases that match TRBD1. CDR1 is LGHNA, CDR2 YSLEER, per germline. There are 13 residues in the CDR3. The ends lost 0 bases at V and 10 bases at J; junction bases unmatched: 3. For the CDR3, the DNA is TGCGCCAGCAGCCAAGAGGTGGACAGGGAGCAGTTCTTC. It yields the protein CASSQEVDREQFF.

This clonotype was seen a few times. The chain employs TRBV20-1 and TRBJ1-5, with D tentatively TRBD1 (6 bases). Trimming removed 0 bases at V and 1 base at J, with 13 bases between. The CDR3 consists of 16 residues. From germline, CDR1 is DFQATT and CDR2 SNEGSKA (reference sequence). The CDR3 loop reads CSARDRRQGSNQPQHF. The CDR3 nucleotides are TGCAGTGCTAGAGATCGTAGGCAGGGGAGCAATCAGCCCCAGCATTTT.

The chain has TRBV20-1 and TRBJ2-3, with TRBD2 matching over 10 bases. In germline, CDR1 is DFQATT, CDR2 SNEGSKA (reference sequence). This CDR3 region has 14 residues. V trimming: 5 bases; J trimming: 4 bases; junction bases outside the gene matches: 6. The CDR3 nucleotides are TGCAGTGCTCTCCCTAGCGGGAGTCCAGATACGCAGTATTTT. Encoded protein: CSALPSGSPDTQYF.

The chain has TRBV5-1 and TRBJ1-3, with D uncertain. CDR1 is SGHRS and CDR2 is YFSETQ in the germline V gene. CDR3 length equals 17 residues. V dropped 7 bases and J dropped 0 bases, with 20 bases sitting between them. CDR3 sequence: CASHLGPRAYSGNTIYF. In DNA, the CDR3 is TGCGCCAGCCACTTGGGCCCGCGTGCGTACTCTGGAAACACCATATATTTT.

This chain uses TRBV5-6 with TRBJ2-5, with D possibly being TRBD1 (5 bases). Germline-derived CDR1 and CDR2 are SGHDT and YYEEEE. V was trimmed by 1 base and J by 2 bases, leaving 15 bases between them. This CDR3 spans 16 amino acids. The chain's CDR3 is CASSLYGVTAQETQYF. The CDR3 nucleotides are TGTGCCAGCAGCTTGTATGGGGTGACAGCACAAGAGACCCAGTACTTC.

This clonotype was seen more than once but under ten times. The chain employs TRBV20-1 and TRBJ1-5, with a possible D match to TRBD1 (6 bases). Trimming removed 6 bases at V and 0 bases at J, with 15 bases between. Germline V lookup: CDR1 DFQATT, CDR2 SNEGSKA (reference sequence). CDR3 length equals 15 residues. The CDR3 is CSARGGLNSNQPQHF. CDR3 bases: TGCAGTGCCCGGGGGGGGCTCAATAGCAATCAGCCCCAGCATTTT.

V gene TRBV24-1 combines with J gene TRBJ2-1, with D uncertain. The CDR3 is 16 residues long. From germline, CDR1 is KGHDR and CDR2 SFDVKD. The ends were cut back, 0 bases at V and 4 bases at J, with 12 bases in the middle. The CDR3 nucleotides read TGTGCCACCAGTGATTTGGGCAGATCGCCTTACAATGAGCAGTTCTTC. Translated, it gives CATSDLGRSPYNEQFF.

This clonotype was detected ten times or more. CDR3 in amino acids: CATSHRDNPYYEQYF. The CDR3 bases are TGTGCCACCTCCCACCGGGACAACCCCTACTACGAGCAGTACTTC. The chain combines TRBV7-2 with TRBJ2-7, with TRBD1 as a possible D gene (6 bases). The CDR3 loop spans 15 amino acids. V lost 10 bases, J lost 3 bases, and 22 bases lay in between. The V gene's germline CDR1 is SGHTA and CDR2 FQGNSA.

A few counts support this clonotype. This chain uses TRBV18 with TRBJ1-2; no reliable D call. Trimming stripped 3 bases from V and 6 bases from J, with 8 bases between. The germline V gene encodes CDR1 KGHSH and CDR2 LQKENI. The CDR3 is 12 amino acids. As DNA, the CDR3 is TGTGCCAGCTCACCTGAAGGAGATGGCTACACCTTC. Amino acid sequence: CASSPEGDGYTF.

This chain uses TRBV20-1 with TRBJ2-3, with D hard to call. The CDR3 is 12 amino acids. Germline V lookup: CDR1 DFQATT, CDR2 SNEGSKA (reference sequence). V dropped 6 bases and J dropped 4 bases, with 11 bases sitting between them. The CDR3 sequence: CSAHATPDTQYF. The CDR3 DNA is TGCAGTGCCCATGCAACCCCAGATACGCAGTATTTT.

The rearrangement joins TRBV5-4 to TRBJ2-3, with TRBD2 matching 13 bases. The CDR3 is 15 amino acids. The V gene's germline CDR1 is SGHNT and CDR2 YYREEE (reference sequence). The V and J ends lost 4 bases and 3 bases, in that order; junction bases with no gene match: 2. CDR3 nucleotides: TGTGCCAGCAGCCGGACTAGCGGGAGAACAGATACGCAGTATTTT. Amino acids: CASSRTSGRTDTQYF.

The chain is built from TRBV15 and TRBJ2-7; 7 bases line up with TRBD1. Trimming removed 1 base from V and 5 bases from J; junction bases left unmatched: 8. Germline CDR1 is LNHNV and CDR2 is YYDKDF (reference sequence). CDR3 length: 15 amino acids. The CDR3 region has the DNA TGTGCCACCAGCAGAGGCGACAGGGATCTTAACGAGCAGTACTTC. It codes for CATSRGDRDLNEQYF.

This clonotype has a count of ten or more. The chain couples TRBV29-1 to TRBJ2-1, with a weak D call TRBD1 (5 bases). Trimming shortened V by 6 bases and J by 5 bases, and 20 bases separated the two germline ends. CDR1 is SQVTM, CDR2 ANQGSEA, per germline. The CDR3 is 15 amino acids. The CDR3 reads CSVAKGVFGNNEQFF. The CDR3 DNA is TGCAGCGTAGCGAAAGGGGTTTTTGGTAACAATGAGCAGTTCTTC.

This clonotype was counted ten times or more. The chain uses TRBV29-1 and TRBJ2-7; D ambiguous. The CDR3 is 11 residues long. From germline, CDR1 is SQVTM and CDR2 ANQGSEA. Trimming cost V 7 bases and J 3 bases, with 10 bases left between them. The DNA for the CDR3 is TGCAGCGCCTCCTTAAGCTACGAGCAGTACTTC. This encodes CSASLSYEQYF.

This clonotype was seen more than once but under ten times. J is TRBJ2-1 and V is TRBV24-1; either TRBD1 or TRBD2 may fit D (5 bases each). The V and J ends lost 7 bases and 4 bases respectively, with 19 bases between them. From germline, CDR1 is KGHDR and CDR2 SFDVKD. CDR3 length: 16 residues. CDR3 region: CATRGSRGTSYNEQFF. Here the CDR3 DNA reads TGTGCCACCAGAGGGTCACGTGGGACCTCTTACAATGAGCAGTTCTTC.